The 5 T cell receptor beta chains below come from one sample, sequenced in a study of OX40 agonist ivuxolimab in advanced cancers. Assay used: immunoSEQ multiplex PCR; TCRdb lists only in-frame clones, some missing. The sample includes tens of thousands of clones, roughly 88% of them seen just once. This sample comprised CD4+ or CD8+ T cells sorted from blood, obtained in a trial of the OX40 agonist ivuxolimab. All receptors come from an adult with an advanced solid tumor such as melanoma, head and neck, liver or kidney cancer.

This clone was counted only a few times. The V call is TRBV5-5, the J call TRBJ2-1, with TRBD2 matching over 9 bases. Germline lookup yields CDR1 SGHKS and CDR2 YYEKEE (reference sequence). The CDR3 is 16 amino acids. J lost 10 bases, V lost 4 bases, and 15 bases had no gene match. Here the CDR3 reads CASSPHGAGGPGEQFF. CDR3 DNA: TGTGCCAGCAGCCCCCATGGGGCGGGAGGGCCGGGGGAGCAGTTCTTC.

This CDR3 is CASSYPVFDRGQDTGELFF. The CDR3 DNA follows: TGTGCCAGCAGCTATCCGGTATTCGACAGGGGGCAAGACACCGGGGAGCTGTTTTTT. V is TRBV11-2 and J is TRBJ2-2; 10 nucleotides align to TRBD1. Losses at the gene ends were 4 bases for V and 3 bases for J; bases not matched to a gene: 14. The CDR3 runs 19 residues. Germline CDR1 SGHAT, CDR2 FQNNGV.

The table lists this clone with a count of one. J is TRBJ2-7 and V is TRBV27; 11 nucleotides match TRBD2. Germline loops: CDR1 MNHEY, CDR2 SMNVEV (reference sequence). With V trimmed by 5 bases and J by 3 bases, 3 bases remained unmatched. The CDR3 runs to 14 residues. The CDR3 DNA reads TGTGCCAGCAGTAGGGGACTAGCGGACTACGAGCAGTACTTC. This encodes CASSRGLADYEQYF.

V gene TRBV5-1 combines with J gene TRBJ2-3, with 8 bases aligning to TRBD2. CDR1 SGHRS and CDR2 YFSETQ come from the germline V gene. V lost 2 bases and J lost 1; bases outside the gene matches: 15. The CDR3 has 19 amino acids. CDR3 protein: CASSFPSGSWAFGTDTQYF. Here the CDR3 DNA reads TGCGCCAGCAGCTTTCCAAGCGGGAGTTGGGCTTTTGGCACAGATACGCAGTATTTT.

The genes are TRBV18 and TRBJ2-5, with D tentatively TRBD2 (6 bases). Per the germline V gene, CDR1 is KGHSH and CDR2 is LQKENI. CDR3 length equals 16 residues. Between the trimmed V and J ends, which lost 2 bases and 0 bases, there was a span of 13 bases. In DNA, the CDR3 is TGTGCCAGCTCACCAACGGCGGGGTCGTACCAAGAGACCCAGTACTTC. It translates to CASSPTAGSYQETQYF.